This TCR beta chain was captured by sequencing in a study of Ad26.COV2.S vaccination and SARS-CoV-2 variants. The germline V gene encodes CDR1 WSHSY and CDR2 SAAADI. The CDR3 has 14 residues. V was shortened by 5 bases and J by 2 bases, with 11 bases between the two germline ends. The treatment denotes: roughly 20 received Ad26.COV2.S at low or high dose, single or two shots; 5 received placebo; per-sample allocation not given. Vaccine and placebo recipients were sampled on day 63 after the first injection. Data came from immunoSEQ multiplex PCR; TCRdb stores just in-frame clones and leaves some out. This sample has some 390,000 clones; around 85% occur once, and the top ten carry roughly 3%.

Specimen: peripheral blood, collected in a trial of Ad26.COV2.S vaccine versus placebo. The TCR was taken from a person between 18 and 65 years old who received the Ad26.COV2.S COVID-19 vaccine or a placebo. This chain uses TRBV10-2 with TRBJ2-3; no reliable D call. The CDR3 sequence is CASSIKFSTDTQYF. CDR3 in DNA: TGCGCCAGCAGTATCAAGTTTTCCACAGATACGCAGTATTTT.